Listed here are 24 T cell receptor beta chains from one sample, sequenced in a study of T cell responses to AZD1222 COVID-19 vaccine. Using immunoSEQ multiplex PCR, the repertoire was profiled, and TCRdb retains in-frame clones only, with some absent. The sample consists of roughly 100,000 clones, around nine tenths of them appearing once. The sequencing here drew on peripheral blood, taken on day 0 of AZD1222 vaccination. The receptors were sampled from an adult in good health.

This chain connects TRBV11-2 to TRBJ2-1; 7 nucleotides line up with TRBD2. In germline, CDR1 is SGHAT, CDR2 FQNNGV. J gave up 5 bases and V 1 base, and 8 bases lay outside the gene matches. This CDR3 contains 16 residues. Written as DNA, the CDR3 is TGTGCCAGCAGCTTAGGAGCGGGACTCTTGGACAATGAGCAGTTCTTC. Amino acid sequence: CASSLGAGLLDNEQFF.

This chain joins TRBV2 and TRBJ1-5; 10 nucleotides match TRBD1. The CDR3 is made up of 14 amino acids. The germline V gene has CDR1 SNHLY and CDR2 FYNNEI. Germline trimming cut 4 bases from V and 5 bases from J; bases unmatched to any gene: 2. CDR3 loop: CASSGTGGDQPQHF. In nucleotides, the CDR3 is TGTGCCAGCAGTGGGACAGGGGGGGATCAGCCCCAGCATTTT. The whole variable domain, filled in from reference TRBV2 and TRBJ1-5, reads EPEVTQTPSHQVTQMGQEVILRCVPISNHLYFYWYRQILGQKVEFLVSFYNNEISEKSEIFDDQFSVERPDGSNFTLKIRSTKLEDSAMYFCASSGTGGDQPQHFGDGTRLSIL.

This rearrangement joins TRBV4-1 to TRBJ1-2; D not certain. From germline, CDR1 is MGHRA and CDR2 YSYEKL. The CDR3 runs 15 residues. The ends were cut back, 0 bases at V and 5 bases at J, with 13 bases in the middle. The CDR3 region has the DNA TGCGCCAGCAGCCAAGATACACACACTCGATATGGCTACACCTTC. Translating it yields CASSQDTHTRYGYTF.

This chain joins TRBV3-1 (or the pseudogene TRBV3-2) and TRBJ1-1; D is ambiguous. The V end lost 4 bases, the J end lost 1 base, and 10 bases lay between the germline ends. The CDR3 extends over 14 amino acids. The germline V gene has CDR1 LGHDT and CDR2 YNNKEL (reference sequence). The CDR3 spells CASSLTWENTEAFF. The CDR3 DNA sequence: TGTGCCAGCAGCCTAACCTGGGAGAACACTGAAGCTTTCTTT.

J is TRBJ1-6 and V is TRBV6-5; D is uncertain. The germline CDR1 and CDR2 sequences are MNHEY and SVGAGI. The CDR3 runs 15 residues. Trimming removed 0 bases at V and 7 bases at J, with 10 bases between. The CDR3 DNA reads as TGTGCCAGCAGTTACTCCCGGACTGGGAATTCACCCCTCCACTTT. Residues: CASSYSRTGNSPLHF.

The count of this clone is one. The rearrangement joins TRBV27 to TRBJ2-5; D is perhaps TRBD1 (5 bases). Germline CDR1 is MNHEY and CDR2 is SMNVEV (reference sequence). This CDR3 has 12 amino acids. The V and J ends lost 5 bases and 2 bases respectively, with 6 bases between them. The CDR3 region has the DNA TGTGCCAGCAGTGACAGTCAAGAGACCCAGTACTTC. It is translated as CASSDSQETQYF.

CDR3 coding DNA: TGTGCCAGCAGCTTAACCCGGGGGTATGGCTACACCTTC. This gives the protein CASSLTRGYGYTF. This chain connects TRBV7-2 to TRBJ1-2; a possible D gene is TRBD1 (5 bases). This CDR3 has 13 amino acids. V dropped 2 bases and J dropped 5 bases, with 9 bases sitting between them. CDR1 and CDR2 (germline): SGHTA, FQGNSA.

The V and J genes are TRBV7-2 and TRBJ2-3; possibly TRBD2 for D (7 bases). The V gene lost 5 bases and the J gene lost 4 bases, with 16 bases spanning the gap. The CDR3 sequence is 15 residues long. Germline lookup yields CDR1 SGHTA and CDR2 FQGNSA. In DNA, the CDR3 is TGTGCCAGCAGCCCCTGGGGGGGGCCCGCAGATACGCAGTATTTT. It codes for CASSPWGGPADTQYF.

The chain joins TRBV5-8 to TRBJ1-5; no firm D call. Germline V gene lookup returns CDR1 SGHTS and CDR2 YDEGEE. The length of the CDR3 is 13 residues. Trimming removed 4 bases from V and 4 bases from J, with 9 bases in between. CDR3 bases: TGTGCCAGCAGCCAACTTGGGAATCAGCCCCAGCATTTT. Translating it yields CASSQLGNQPQHF. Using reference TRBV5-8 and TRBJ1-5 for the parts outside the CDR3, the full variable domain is EAGVTQSPTHLIKTRGQQATLRCSPISGHTSVYWYQQALGLGLQFLLWYDEGEERNRGNFPPRFSGRQFPNYSSELNVNALELEDSALYLCASSQLGNQPQHFGDGTRLSIL.

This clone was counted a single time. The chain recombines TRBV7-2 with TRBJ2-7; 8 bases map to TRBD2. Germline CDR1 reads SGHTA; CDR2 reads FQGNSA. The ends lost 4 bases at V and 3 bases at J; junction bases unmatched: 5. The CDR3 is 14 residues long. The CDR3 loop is CASSSRGGNYEQYF. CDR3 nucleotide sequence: TGTGCCAGCAGCTCACGGGGGGGAAACTACGAGCAGTACTTC.

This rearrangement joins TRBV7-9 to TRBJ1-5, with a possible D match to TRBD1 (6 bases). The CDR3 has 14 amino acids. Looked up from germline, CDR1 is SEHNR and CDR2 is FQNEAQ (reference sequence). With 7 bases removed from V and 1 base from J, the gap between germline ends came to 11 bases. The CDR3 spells CASTLGASNQPQHF. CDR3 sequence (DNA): TGTGCCAGCACCCTGGGGGCGAGCAATCAGCCCCAGCATTTT.

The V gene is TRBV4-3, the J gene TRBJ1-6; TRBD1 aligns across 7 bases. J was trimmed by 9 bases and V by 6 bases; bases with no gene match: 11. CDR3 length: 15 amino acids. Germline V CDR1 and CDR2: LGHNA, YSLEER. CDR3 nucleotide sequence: TGCGCCAGCAGACCTATGGGAGGGGGCTCTTCACCCCTCCACTTT. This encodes CASRPMGGGSSPLHF.

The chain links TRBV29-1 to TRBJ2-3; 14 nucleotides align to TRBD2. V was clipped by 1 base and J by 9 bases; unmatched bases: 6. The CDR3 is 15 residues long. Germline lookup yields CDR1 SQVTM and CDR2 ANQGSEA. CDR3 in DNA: TGCAGCGTTGAAGCGGCGACTAGCGGGGGGGCAACGCAGTATTTT. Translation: CSVEAATSGGATQYF.

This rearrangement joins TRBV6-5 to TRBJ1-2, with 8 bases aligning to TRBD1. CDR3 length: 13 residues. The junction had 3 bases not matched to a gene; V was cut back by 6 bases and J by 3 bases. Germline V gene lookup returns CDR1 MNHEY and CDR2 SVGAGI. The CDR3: CASRTDRDYGYTF. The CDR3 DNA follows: TGTGCCAGCAGAACGGACAGGGACTATGGCTACACCTTC.

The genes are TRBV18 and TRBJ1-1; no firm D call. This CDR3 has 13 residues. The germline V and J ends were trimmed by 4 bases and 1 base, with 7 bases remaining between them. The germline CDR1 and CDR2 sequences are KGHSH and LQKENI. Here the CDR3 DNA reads TGTGCCAGCTCACAGGGAGAGAACACTGAAGCTTTCTTT. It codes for CASSQGENTEAFF.

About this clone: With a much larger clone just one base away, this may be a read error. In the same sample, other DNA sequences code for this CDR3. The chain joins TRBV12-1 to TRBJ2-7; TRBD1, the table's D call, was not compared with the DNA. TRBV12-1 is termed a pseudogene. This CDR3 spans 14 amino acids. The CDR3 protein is CASSWTGTGYEQYF. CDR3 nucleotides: TGTGCCAGTAGCTGGACCGGGACAGGGTACGAGCAGTACTTC.

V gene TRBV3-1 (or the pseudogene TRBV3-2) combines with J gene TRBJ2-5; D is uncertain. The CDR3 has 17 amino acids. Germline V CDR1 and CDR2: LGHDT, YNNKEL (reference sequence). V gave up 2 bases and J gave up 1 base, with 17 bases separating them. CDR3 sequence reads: CASSQSKGLWRQETQYF. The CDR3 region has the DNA TGTGCCAGCAGCCAATCTAAGGGCTTATGGCGCCAAGAGACCCAGTACTTC.

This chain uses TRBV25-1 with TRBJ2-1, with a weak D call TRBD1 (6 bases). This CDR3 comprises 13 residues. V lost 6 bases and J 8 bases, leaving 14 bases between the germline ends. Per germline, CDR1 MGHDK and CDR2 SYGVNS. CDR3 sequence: CASRKQGLDEQFF. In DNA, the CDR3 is TGTGCCAGCAGAAAGCAGGGGTTGGATGAGCAGTTCTTC.

DNA for the CDR3: TGTGCCAGCAGCTTTGGGACAGGGGTTGAAAAACTGTTTTTT. This gives the protein CASSFGTGVEKLFF. The chain carries TRBV5-6 and TRBJ1-4, with TRBD1 matching over 10 bases. V was pared by 2 bases and J by 7 bases, with 2 bases of the junction left unmatched. CDR3 length equals 14 residues. Germline loops: CDR1 SGHDT, CDR2 YYEEEE.

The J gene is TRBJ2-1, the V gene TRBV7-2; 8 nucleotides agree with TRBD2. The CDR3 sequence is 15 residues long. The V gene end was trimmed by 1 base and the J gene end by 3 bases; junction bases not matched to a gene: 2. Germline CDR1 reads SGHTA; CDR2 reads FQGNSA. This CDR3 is CASSLDRGGYNEQFF. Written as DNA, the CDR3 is TGTGCCAGCAGCTTAGATCGGGGGGGCTACAATGAGCAGTTCTTC.

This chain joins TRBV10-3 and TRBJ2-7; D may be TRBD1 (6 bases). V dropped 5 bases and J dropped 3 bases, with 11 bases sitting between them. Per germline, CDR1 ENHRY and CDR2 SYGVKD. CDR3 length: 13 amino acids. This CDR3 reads CAISTGQRYEQYF. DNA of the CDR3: TGTGCCATCAGTACCGGACAGCGCTACGAGCAGTACTTC.

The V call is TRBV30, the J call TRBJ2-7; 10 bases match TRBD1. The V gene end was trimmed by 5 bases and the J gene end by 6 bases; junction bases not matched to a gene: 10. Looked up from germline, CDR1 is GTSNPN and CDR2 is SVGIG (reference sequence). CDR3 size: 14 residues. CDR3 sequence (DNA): TGTGCCTGGTGCCGGGACAGGGGCTTTAGCGAGCAGTACTTC. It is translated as CAWCRDRGFSEQYF.

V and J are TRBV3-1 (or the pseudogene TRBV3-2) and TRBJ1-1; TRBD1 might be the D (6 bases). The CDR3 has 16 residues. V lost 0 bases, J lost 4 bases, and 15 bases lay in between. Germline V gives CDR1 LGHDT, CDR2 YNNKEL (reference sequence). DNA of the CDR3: TGTGCCAGCAGCCAAGAGGGGGCAGGGCGGACCACTGAAGCTTTCTTT. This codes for CASSQEGAGRTTEAFF.

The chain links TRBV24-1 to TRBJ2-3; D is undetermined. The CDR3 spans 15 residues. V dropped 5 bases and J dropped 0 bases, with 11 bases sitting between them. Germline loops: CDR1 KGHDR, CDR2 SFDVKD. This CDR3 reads CATSATELSTDTQYF. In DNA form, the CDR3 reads TGTGCCACCAGTGCCACAGAACTTAGCACAGATACGCAGTATTTT.